This T cell receptor beta chain appears in the sequencing data of a study of blood T cell repertoires in COVID-19. Overall study: COVID-19 samples collected from the United States, Italy and Spain covered acute and convalescent phases. In each case, the material was cDNA or gDNA derived from T cells, B-cell-depleted T cells, or PBMCs.

Germline assignment: CDR1 MNHEY and CDR2 SVGAGI. The CDR3 has 15 residues. J gave up 5 bases and V 8 bases, and 10 bases lay outside the gene matches. The method was immunoSEQ multiplex PCR; TCRdb's version includes in-frame clones alone and lacks a portion of them. The sample has 130,000 or so clones, about four fifths seen once. This clone was seen a few times. This receptor was taken from a woman aged 55 to 70 with active or convalescent COVID-19. The chain couples TRBV6-5 to TRBJ2-1; 9 bases match TRBD2. The specimen sequenced was peripheral blood. The CDR3 DNA reads as TGTGCCAGCGGATTCCCGGGACTAGCTGACAATGAGCAGTTCTTC. Translation gives CASGFPGLADNEQFF.